These T cell receptor beta chains were read from a single sample in a study of OX40 agonist ivuxolimab in advanced cancers. Generated by immunoSEQ multiplex PCR, the TCRdb table keeps only in-frame clones and is missing some. The profile shows some 45,000 clones, approximately 86% of them singletons. The sequences come from CD4+ or CD8+ T cells sorted from blood, collected in a trial of the OX40 agonist ivuxolimab. The source is an adult with an advanced solid tumor such as melanoma, head and neck, liver or kidney cancer. Both conserved end residues are part of each CDR3. A D gene is named only where the DNA matches it firmly.

V	D	J	CDR3	DNA
TRBV28	TRBD1	TRBJ2-7	CASQVGTGYYEQYF	TGTGCCAGCCAGGTAGGGACAGGGTACTACGAGCAGTACTTC
TRBV7-9	.	TRBJ1-4	CASSRTGTNEKLFF	TGTGCCAGCAGCCGTACAGGGACTAATGAAAAACTGTTTTTT
TRBV9	.	TRBJ2-2	CASSAYNPPSTGELFF	TGTGCCAGCAGCGCCTACAACCCCCCCAGCACCGGGGAGCTGTTTTTT
TRBV5-4	TRBD1	TRBJ2-2	CASSRENRGWELFF	TGTGCCAGCAGCCGTGAAAACAGGGGGTGGGAGCTGTTTTTT
TRBV5-5	.	TRBJ2-2	CASSLSGNSNTGELFF	TGTGCCAGCAGCTTGTCGGGCAACTCGAACACCGGGGAGCTGTTTTTT
TRBV25-1	.	TRBJ1-6	CASRDLGGHNSPLHF	TGTGCCAGCAGGGATCTCGGGGGGCATAATTCACCCCTCCACTTT
TRBV7-8	TRBD2	TRBJ2-7	CASSKGLSTEQYF	TGTGCCAGCAGTAAGGGACTATCAACCGAGCAGTACTTC
TRBV28	.	TRBJ2-1	CASSPSPWGEQFF	TGTGCCAGCAGTCCTTCCCCATGGGGTGAGCAGTTCTTC
TRBV6-5	.	TRBJ1-2	CASSYSLGSHDGYTF	TGTGCCAGCAGTTACTCTCTAGGAAGCCACGATGGCTACACCTTC
TRBV7-8	.	TRBJ1-4	CASSLVSRAPNEKLFF	TGTGCCAGCAGCTTAGTATCAAGGGCGCCGAATGAAAAACTGTTTTTT
TRBV4-2	TRBD2	TRBJ2-2	CASSQDQGLAGGGTGELFF	TGTGCCAGCAGCCAAGATCAGGGTCTAGCGGGAGGAGGCACCGGGGAGCTGTTTTTT
TRBV9	TRBD2	TRBJ2-7	CASSVRGESGNEQYF	TGTGCCAGCAGCGTACGGGGGGAATCAGGCAACGAGCAGTACTTC
TRBV2	TRBD2	TRBJ2-5	CASSVDGGVQETQYF	TGTGCCAGCAGTGTAGACGGGGGGGTCCAAGAGACCCAGTACTTC
TRBV7-2	TRBD2	TRBJ2-7	CASSLAGNLGSGRYYEQYF	TGTGCCAGCAGCTTAGCGGGGAATTTGGGTAGCGGGAGGTATTACGAGCAGTACTTC
TRBV5-4	TRBD1	TRBJ1-2	CASSLAGGQNNYGYTF	TGTGCCAGCAGCTTGGCCGGGGGACAGAACAACTATGGCTACACCTTC